This is a list of T cell receptor beta chains from one sample in a study of cytomegalovirus exposure and HLA in healthy donors. Some clones are missing from TCRdb's copy, which holds only in-frame ones; the method was immunoSEQ multiplex PCR. Here the sample spans about 150,000 clones, around 80% being singletons. Specimen: PBMCs. The receptors shown here come from a man in his late teens or twenties in good health and CMV-seronegative. The CDR3 runs from the conserved cysteine through the conserved F or W. The D gene is left open where the match is weak. Size tells how often a clone was seen (once, few, many) or the class of an expanded clone, and some rows leave it out.

cdr3_aa: CASSRISAGSGNTIYF
cdr3_nt: TGTGCCAGCAGCCGGATCTCTGCAGGGTCTGGAAACACCATATATTTT
v_call: TRBV5-4
clone_size: .
j_call: TRBJ1-3
cdr3_length: 16
d_call: .

cdr3_aa: CASGAVDYEQYF
cdr3_nt: TGTGCCAGCGGGGCAGTCGACTACGAGCAGTACTTC
v_call: TRBV7-2
clone_size: .
j_call: TRBJ2-7
cdr3_length: 12
d_call: .

cdr3_aa: CANKEGSGANVLTF
cdr3_nt: TGTGCCAACAAGGAGGGTTCTGGGGCCAACGTCCTGACTTTC
v_call: TRBV2
clone_size: .
j_call: TRBJ2-6
cdr3_length: 14
d_call: .

cdr3_aa: CASSLAAGFLAKNIQYF
cdr3_nt: TGCGCCAGCAGCTTGGCGGCAGGGTTTCTAGCCAAAAACATTCAGTACTTC
v_call: TRBV5-1
clone_size: once
j_call: TRBJ2-4
cdr3_length: 17
d_call: .

cdr3_aa: CASKEPGMYIQYF
cdr3_nt: TGCGCCAGCAAAGAACCGGGGATGTACATTCAGTACTTC
v_call: TRBV5-1
clone_size: .
j_call: TRBJ2-4
cdr3_length: 13
d_call: .

cdr3_aa: CASSPAASYSNQPQHF
cdr3_nt: TGCGCCAGCAGCCCCGCGGCCAGTTATAGCAATCAGCCCCAGCATTTT
v_call: TRBV4-1
clone_size: .
j_call: TRBJ1-5
cdr3_length: 16
d_call: .

cdr3_aa: CAISESIGLTSGRAGAKNIQYF
cdr3_nt: TGTGCCATCAGTGAGTCGATCGGATTGACTAGCGGGAGGGCAGGAGCCAAAAACATTCAGTACTTC
v_call: TRBV10-3
clone_size: once
j_call: TRBJ2-4
cdr3_length: 22
d_call: TRBD2

cdr3_aa: CASSLGVAGSRYYNEQFF
cdr3_nt: TGTGCCAGCAGCTTAGGAGTGGCTGGGTCGCGGTACTACAATGAGCAGTTCTTC
v_call: TRBV7-9
clone_size: .
j_call: TRBJ2-1
cdr3_length: 18
d_call: .

cdr3_aa: CASSPRPNRGPYEQYF
cdr3_nt: TGTGCCAGCAGCCCCCGCCCAAACAGGGGGCCGTACGAGCAGTACTTC
v_call: TRBV9
clone_size: .
j_call: TRBJ2-7
cdr3_length: 16
d_call: TRBD1

cdr3_aa: CAWSRPLGYTF
cdr3_nt: TGTGCCTGGAGCCGTCCCCTAGGCTACACCTTC
v_call: TRBV30
clone_size: .
j_call: TRBJ1-2
cdr3_length: 11
d_call: .

cdr3_aa: CASSQPPTGGEQYF
cdr3_nt: TGCGCCAGCAGCCAACCACCGACAGGGGGCGAGCAGTACTTC
v_call: TRBV5-1
clone_size: .
j_call: TRBJ2-7
cdr3_length: 14
d_call: TRBD1

cdr3_aa: CASSELSGYNQPQHF
cdr3_nt: TGTGCCAGCAGTGAATTATCAGGGTACAATCAGCCCCAGCATTTT
v_call: TRBV25-1
clone_size: few
j_call: TRBJ1-5
cdr3_length: 15
d_call: .

cdr3_aa: CASSPSPPVQPQHF
cdr3_nt: TGTGCCAGCAGTCCGAGCCCGCCGGTTCAGCCCCAGCATTTT
v_call: TRBV28
clone_size: .
j_call: TRBJ1-5
cdr3_length: 14
d_call: .

cdr3_aa: CASSHRTVNTGELFF
cdr3_nt: TGCGCCAGCAGCCATCGGACAGTCAACACCGGGGAGCTGTTTTTT
v_call: TRBV4-3
clone_size: .
j_call: TRBJ2-2
cdr3_length: 15
d_call: .

cdr3_aa: CASRGTAILINYGYTF
cdr3_nt: TGTGCCAGCAGGGGGACAGCAATCCTAATTAACTATGGCTACACCTTC
v_call: TRBV28
clone_size: .
j_call: TRBJ1-2
cdr3_length: 16
d_call: TRBD1

cdr3_aa: CASSPSPGGTEAFF
cdr3_nt: TGTGCCAGTAGCCCTTCCCCAGGGGGCACTGAAGCTTTCTTT
v_call: TRBV19
clone_size: .
j_call: TRBJ1-1
cdr3_length: 14
d_call: TRBD1

cdr3_aa: CASSMGGGTGLYEQYF
cdr3_nt: TGTGCCAGCAGCATGGGGGGCGGGACAGGACTCTACGAGCAGTACTTC
v_call: TRBV5-4
clone_size: once
j_call: TRBJ2-7
cdr3_length: 16
d_call: TRBD1

cdr3_aa: CASSSGLASYEQYF
cdr3_nt: TGTGCCAGCAGTTCAGGACTAGCCTCCTACGAGCAGTACTTC
v_call: TRBV5-4
clone_size: .
j_call: TRBJ2-7
cdr3_length: 14
d_call: TRBD2

cdr3_aa: CASTLDRAEDTQYF
cdr3_nt: TGTGCCAGCACCTTGGACAGGGCGGAAGATACGCAGTATTTT
v_call: TRBV6-5
clone_size: .
j_call: TRBJ2-3
cdr3_length: 14
d_call: TRBD1

cdr3_aa: CASSHRVGASSYNEQFF
cdr3_nt: TGTGCCAGCAGCCATAGAGTGGGCGCGAGCTCCTACAATGAGCAGTTCTTC
v_call: TRBV14
clone_size: .
j_call: TRBJ2-1
cdr3_length: 17
d_call: .

cdr3_aa: CASSLAGTHSYNEQFF
cdr3_nt: TGTGCCAGCAGCTTAGCCGGGACTCACTCCTACAATGAGCAGTTCTTC
v_call: TRBV13
clone_size: few
j_call: TRBJ2-1
cdr3_length: 16
d_call: .

cdr3_aa: CASSSPRGRSYNEQFF
cdr3_nt: TGTGCCAGCAGTTCCCCCCGCGGGAGGTCCTACAATGAGCAGTTCTTC
v_call: TRBV28
clone_size: few
j_call: TRBJ2-1
cdr3_length: 16
d_call: TRBD2

cdr3_aa: CASSLGPRDNLHQETQYF
cdr3_nt: TGTGCCAGCAGCTTAGGGCCCCGGGACAACCTTCACCAAGAGACCCAGTACTTC
v_call: TRBV7-2
clone_size: .
j_call: TRBJ2-5
cdr3_length: 18
d_call: .

cdr3_aa: CASSPRTDTRETEAFF
cdr3_nt: TGTGCCAGCTCACCCCGGACGGACACACGAGAGACTGAAGCTTTCTTT
v_call: TRBV18
clone_size: .
j_call: TRBJ1-1
cdr3_length: 16
d_call: .

cdr3_aa: CSILQDSREGTEAFF
cdr3_nt: TGTTCCATACTCCAGGACTCCCGGGAGGGCACTGAAGCTTTCTTT
v_call: TRBV7-9
clone_size: .
j_call: TRBJ1-1
cdr3_length: 15
d_call: .

cdr3_aa: CASSPTRADSYEQYF
cdr3_nt: TGCGCCAGCAGCCCAACCAGAGCGGACTCCTACGAGCAGTACTTC
v_call: TRBV4-3
clone_size: .
j_call: TRBJ2-7
cdr3_length: 15
d_call: .

cdr3_aa: CASSVGGGGSDYEQYF
cdr3_nt: TGTGCCAGCAGCGTAGGAGGGGGGGGTTCAGACTACGAGCAGTACTTC
v_call: TRBV9
clone_size: .
j_call: TRBJ2-7
cdr3_length: 16
d_call: .

cdr3_aa: CASSQASGTYNEQFF
cdr3_nt: TGCGCCAGCAGCCAAGCTAGCGGGACTTACAATGAGCAGTTCTTC
v_call: TRBV4-3
clone_size: .
j_call: TRBJ2-1
cdr3_length: 15
d_call: TRBD2

cdr3_aa: CASSRQGAQPQHF
cdr3_nt: TGTGCCAGCAGCCGACAGGGGGCTCAGCCCCAGCATTTT
v_call: TRBV6-5
clone_size: .
j_call: TRBJ1-5
cdr3_length: 13
d_call: TRBD1

cdr3_aa: CASGPSDGYTF
cdr3_nt: TGTGCCAGTGGGCCCTCGGATGGCTACACCTTC
v_call: TRBV19
clone_size: few
j_call: TRBJ1-2
cdr3_length: 11
d_call: .